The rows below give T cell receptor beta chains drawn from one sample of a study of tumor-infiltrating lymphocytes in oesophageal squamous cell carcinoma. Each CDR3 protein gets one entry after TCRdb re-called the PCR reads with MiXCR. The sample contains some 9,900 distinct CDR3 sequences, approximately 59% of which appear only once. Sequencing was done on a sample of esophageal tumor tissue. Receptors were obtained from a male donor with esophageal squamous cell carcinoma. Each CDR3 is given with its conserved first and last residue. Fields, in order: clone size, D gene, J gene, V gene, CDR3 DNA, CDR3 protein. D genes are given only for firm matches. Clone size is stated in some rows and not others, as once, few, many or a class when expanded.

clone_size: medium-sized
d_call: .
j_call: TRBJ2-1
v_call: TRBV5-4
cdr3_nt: TGTGCCAGCAGCTTGGTCGGCTACAATGAGCAGTTCTTC
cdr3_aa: CASSLVGYNEQFF

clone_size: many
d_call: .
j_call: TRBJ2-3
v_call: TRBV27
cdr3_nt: TGTGCCAGCAGTTCCCGGCTAGCGAGTAACGGGGATACGCAGTATTTT
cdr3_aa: CASSSRLASNGDTQYF

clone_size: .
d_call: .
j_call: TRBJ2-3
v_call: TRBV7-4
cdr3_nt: TGTGCCAGCAGCTTACCACCCACAGATACGCAGTATTTT
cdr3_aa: CASSLPPTDTQYF

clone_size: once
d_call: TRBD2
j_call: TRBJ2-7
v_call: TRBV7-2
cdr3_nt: TGTGCCAGCAGCTCGGGGGGGGGGGTTTACGAGCAGTACTTC
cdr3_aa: CASSSGGGVYEQYF

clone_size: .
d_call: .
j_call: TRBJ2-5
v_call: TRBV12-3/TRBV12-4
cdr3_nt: TGTGCCAGCAGTTTAGAGTGGGGAGAGACCCAGTACTTC
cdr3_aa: CASSLEWGETQYF

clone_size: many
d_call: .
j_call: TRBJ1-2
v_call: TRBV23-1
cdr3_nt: TGCGCCAGCAGTCAATCCAGTACTGGGCACCGCTATGGCTACACCTTC
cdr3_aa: CASSQSSTGHRYGYTF

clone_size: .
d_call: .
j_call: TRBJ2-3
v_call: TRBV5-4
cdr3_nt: TGTGCCAGCGGGACGGCTAGCACAGATACGCAGTATTTT
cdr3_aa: CASGTASTDTQYF

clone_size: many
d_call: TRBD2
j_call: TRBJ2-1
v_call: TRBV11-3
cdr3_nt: TGTGCCAGCAGCTTAGGACTAGCGGACAATGAGCAGTTCTTC
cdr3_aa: CASSLGLADNEQFF

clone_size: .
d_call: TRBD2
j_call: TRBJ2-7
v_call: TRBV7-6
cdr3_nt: TGTGCCAGCAGCTCCTCATTAGCGGGAGATGCCTACAATGAGCAGTACTTC
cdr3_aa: CASSSSLAGDAYNEQYF

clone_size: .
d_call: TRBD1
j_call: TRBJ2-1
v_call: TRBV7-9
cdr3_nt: TGTGCCAGCAGCCCCGGACAGGGTCGTGGCAATGAGCAGTTCTTC
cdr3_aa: CASSPGQGRGNEQFF

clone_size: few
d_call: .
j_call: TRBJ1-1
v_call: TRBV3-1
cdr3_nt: TGTGCCAGCAGCCGGGGGTCCTGGAACACTGAAGCTTTCTTT
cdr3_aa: CASSRGSWNTEAFF

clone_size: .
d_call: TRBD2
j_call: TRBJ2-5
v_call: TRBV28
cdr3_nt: TGTGCCAGCAAGATTAGCGGGGGGTCTCGGAATGAGCAGTACTTC
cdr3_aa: CASKISGGSRNEQYF

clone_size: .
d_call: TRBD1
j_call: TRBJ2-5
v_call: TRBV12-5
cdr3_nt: TGTGCTAGTGGTCCGGACAGGGGTGAGACCCAGTACTTC
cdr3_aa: CASGPDRGETQYF

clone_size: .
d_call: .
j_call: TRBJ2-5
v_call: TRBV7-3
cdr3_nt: TGTGCCAGCAGCTTAACCGGTCCAGATACGCAGTACTTC
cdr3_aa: CASSLTGPDTQYF

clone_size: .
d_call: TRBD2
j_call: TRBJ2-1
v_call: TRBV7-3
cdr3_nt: TGTGCCAGCAGCTTAGCGGGAGGGTCTCGGGGGAATGAGCAGTTCTTC
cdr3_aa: CASSLAGGSRGNEQFF

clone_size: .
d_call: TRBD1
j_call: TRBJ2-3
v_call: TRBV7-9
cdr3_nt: TGTGCCAGCAGCTTAGGACAGGGTAAAGATACGCAGTATTTT
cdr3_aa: CASSLGQGKDTQYF

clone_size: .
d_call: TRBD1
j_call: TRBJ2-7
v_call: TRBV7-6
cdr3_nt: TGTGCCAGCAGCCTACAGGGGACACTTAACCGGGGGCAGTACTTC
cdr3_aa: CASSLQGTLNRGQYF

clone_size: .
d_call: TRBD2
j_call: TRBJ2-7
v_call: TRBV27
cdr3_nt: TGTGCCAGCAGTTTAACCACCGGGACTAGCGGGAGTAATGAGCAGTACTTC
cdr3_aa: CASSLTTGTSGSNEQYF

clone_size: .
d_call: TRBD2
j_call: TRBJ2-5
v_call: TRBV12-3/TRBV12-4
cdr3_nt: TGTGCCAGCAGTCCCGGGGGGGCCCAAGAGACCCAGTACTTC
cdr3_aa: CASSPGGAQETQYF

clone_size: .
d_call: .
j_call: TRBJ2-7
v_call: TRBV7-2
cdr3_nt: TGTGCCAGCAGCACCGCCTACGAGCAGTACTTC
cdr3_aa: CASSTAYEQYF

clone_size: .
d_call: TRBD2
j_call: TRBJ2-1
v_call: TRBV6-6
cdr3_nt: TGTGCCGCCAAGCATAGGCGGGAGGGTTACAATGAGCAGTTCTTC
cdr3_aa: CAAKHRREGYNEQFF

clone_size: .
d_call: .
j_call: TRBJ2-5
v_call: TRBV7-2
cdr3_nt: TGTGCCAGCAGCTTACTAGGGCACGGCGGGTACAATGAGCAGTACTTC
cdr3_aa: CASSLLGHGGYNEQYF

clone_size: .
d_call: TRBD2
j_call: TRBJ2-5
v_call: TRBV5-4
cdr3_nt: TGCGCCAGCAGCCGGGGACTAGCGGGAGGTAGGGAGACCCAGTACTTC
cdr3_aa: CASSRGLAGGRETQYF

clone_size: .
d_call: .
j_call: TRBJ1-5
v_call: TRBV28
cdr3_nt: TGTGCCAGCAGTTTCTTCAGGGGTAGCAATCAGCCCCAGCATTTT
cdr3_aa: CASSFFRGSNQPQHF

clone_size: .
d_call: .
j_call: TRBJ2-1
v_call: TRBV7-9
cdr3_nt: TGTGCCAGCAGCTTAGTTGCGGCCAATGAGCAGTTCTTC
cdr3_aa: CASSLVAANEQFF

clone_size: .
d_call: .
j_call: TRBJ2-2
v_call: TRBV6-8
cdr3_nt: TGTGCCAGCAGTTACTCGATTATGATCGGGGAGCTGTTTTTT
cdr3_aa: CASSYSIMIGELFF

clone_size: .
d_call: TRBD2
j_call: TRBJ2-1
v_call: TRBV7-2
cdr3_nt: TGTGCCAGCAGCTTACTAGCGGGAGTGGGTGAGCAGTTCTTC
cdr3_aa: CASSLLAGVGEQFF

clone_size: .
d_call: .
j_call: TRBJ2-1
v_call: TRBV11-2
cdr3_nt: TGTGCCAGCAGCTTACGGACAAATCAGCAGTTCTTC
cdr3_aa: CASSLRTNQQFF

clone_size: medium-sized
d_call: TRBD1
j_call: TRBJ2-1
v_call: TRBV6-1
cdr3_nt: TGTGCCAGCAGAACAACCGGGACAGCTGGACTCAATGAGCAGTTCTTC
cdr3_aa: CASRTTGTAGLNEQFF

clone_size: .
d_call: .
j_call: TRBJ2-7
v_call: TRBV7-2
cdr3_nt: TGTGCCAGCAGCTCGGCCGGGGCGGGATCCTACGAGCAGTACTTC
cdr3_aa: CASSSAGAGSYEQYF

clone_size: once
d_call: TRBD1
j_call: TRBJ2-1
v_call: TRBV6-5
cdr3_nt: TGTGCCAGCAGTTACGGGATCGGGACAGGAATATACAATGAGCAGTTCTTC
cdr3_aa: CASSYGIGTGIYNEQFF

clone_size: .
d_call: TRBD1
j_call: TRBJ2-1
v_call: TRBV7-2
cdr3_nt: TGTGCCAGCAGGCGTCGGACAGGGGGAATGTATGAGCAGTTCTTC
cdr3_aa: CASRRRTGGMYEQFF

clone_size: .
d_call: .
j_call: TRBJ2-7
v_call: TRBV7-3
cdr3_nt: TGTGCCAGCAGGGCCCTTTGGCTAGAATCCTACGAGCAGTACTTC
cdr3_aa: CASRALWLESYEQYF

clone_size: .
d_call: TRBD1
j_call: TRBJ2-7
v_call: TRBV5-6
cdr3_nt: TGTGCCAGCAGCTTGGCAGGGGGCGCATTTAACGAGCAGTACTTC
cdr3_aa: CASSLAGGAFNEQYF

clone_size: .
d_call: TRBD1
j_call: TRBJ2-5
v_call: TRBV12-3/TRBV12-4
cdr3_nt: TGTGCCAGCATTCGGACAGGGGGCATGGAGACCCAGTACTTC
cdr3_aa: CASIRTGGMETQYF

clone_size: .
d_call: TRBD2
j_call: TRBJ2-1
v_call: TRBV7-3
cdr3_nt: TGTGCCAGCAGCCCCTTAGCGGGGTCCTACAATGAGCAGTTCTTC
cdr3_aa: CASSPLAGSYNEQFF

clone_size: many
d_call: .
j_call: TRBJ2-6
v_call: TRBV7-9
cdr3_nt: TGTGCCAGCATCCCCTCTGGGGCCAACGTCCTGACTTTC
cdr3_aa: CASIPSGANVLTF

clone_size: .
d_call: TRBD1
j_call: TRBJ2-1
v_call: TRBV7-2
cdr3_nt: TGTGCCAGCAGCTCCAAGACAGGGTATGAGAATGAGCAGTTCTTC
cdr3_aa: CASSSKTGYENEQFF

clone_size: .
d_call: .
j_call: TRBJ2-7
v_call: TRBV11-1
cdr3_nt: TGTGCCAGCAGCCCAGGGACGTCCTACGAGCAGTACTTC
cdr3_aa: CASSPGTSYEQYF

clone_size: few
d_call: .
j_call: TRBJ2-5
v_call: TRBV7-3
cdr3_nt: TGTGCCAGCAGCCTAGACGGAGGGGTCCAAGAGACCCAGTACTTC
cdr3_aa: CASSLDGGVQETQYF

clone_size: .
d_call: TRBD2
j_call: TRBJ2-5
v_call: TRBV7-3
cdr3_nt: TGTGCCAGCAGCCGCGAGGGGCGGGAGGTGGAGACCCAGTACTTC
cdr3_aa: CASSREGREVETQYF

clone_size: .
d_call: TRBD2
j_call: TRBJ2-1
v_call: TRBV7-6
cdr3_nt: TGTGCCAGCAGCTTAGCGCGGGGGGCACCCAACAATGAGCAGTTCTTC
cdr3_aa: CASSLARGAPNNEQFF

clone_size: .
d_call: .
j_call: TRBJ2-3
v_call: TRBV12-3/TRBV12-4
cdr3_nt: TGTGCCAGCAAGATGGGTGGCACAGATACGCAGTATTTT
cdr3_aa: CASKMGGTDTQYF

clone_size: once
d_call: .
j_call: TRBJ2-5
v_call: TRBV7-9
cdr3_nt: TGTGCCAGCAGTCGACTAGAGCAGAGGGGGGAGACCCAGTACTTC
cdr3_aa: CASSRLEQRGETQYF

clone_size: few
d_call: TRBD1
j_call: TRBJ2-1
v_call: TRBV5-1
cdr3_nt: TGCGCCAGCAGCTCGTCCGGGACAGCCCACGAGCAGTTCTTC
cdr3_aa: CASSSSGTAHEQFF

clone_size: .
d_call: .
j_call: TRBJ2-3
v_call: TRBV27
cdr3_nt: TGTGCCAGCAGTTCGCGCACAGATACGCAGTATTTT
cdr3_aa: CASSSRTDTQYF

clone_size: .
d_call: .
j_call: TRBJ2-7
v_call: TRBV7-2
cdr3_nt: TGTGCCAGCAGCTTGGGGACCCACGAGCAGTACTTC
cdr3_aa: CASSLGTHEQYF

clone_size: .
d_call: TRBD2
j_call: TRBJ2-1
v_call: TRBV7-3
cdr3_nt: TGTGCCAGCAGCTTAGTCACTAGCGGGGGAAACAATGAGCAGTTCTTC
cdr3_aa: CASSLVTSGGNNEQFF

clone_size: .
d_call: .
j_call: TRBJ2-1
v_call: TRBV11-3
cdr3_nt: TGTGCCAGCAGCTTAGGGACTATGGCCTACAATGAGCAGTTCTTC
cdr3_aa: CASSLGTMAYNEQFF

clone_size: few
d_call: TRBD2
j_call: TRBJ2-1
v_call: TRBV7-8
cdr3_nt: TGTGCCAGCAGCTTATTCAGGGTTGGGGAGCGCGGGAGGGCCGGTGAGCAGTTCTTC
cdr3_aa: CASSLFRVGERGRAGEQFF

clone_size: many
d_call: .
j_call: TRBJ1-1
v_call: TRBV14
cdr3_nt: TGTGCCAGCAGCCAAGTGGGGTTTGCAGGGGACACTGAAGCTTTCTTT
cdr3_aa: CASSQVGFAGDTEAFF

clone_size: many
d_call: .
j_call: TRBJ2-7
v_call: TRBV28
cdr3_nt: TGTGCCAGCAGTTCAATTCACAGGGTGGCCTACGAGCAGTACTTC
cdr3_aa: CASSSIHRVAYEQYF

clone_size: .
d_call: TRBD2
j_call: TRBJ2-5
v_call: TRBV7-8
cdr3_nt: TGTGCCAGCAGCTCCCTAGCGGGAGTAACCAATGAGCAGTACTTC
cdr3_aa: CASSSLAGVTNEQYF

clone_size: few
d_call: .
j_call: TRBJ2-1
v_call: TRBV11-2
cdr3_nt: TGTGCCAGCAGCTTAGATCGCGGACTCCTTTCCTACAATGAGCAGTTCTTC
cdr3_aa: CASSLDRGLLSYNEQFF